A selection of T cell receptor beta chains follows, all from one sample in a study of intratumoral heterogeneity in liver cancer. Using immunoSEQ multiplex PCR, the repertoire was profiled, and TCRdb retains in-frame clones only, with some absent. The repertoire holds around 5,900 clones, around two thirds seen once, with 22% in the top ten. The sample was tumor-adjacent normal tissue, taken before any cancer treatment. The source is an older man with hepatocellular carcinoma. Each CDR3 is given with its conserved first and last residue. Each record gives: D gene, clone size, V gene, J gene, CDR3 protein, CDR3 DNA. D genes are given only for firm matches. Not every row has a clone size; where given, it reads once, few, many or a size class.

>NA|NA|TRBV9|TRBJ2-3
CASSVVGGTDTQYF
TGTGCCAGCAGCGTAGTGGGGGGCACAGATACGCAGTATTTT
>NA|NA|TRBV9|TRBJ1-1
CASSSAGSRRTEAFF
TGTGCCAGCAGCTCAGCCGGGAGCCGCAGGACTGAAGCTTTCTTT
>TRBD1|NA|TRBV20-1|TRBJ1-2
CSASRGRGARSNYGYTF
TGCAGTGCTAGTAGGGGGCGTGGGGCCCGCTCTAACTATGGCTACACCTTC
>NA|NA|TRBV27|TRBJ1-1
CASSLAATNTEAFF
TGTGCCAGCAGTTTGGCAGCGACTAACACTGAAGCTTTCTTT
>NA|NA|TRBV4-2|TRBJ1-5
CASSQSDSLNQPQHF
TGTGCCAGCAGCCAATCCGACAGCCTCAATCAGCCCCAGCATTTT
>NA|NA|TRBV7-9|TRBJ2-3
CASSQREAERSQYF
TGTGCCAGCAGCCAGAGGGAAGCCGAGAGGTCGCAGTATTTT
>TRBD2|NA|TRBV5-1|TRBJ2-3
CASSLVASGGADTQYF
TGCGCCAGCAGCTTGGTTGCCAGCGGGGGGGCAGATACGCAGTATTTT
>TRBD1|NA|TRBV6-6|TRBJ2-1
CASSRQGAGEQFF
TGTGCCAGCAGTCGACAGGGGGCCGGTGAGCAGTTCTTC
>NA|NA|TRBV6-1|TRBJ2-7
CASSDPGRPAAYEQYF
TGTGCCAGCAGTGACCCGGGACGTCCCGCGGCTTACGAGCAGTACTTC
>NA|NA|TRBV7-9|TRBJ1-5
CASSLGGQNQPQHF
TGTGCCAGCAGCTTAGGAGGACAGAATCAGCCCCAGCATTTT
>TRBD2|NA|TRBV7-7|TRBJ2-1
CASSLGSSGSQFF
TGTGCTAGCAGCTTAGGGTCTAGCGGTTCGCAGTTCTTC
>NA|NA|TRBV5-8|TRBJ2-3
CASSSSDGGDTQYF
TGTGCCAGCAGCTCTAGTGACGGCGGCGATACGCAGTATTTT
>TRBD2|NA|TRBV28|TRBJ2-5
CASAGGDQETQYF
TGTGCCAGCGCGGGGGGTGACCAAGAGACCCAGTACTTC
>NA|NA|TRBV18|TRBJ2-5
CASSQRKQETQYF
TGTGCCAGCTCACAAAGGAAGCAAGAGACCCAGTACTTC
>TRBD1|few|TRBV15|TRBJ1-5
CATSIRTGGRRPQHF
TGTGCCACCAGCATCCGTACAGGGGGGAGACGGCCCCAGCATTTT
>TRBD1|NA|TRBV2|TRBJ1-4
CASRLQTGPNEKLFF
TGTGCCAGCAGGCTCCAGACAGGGCCTAATGAAAAACTGTTTTTT
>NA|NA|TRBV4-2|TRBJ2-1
CASSQELSSYNEQFF
TGTGCCAGCAGCCAAGAGTTGAGCTCCTACAATGAGCAGTTCTTC
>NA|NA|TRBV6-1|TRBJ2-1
CASSEYNHDEQFF
TGTGCCAGCAGTGAATATAACCACGATGAGCAGTTCTTC
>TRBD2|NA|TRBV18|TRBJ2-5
CASSPSGGLQETQYF
TGTGCCAGCTCACCTAGCGGGGGGCTCCAAGAGACCCAGTACTTC
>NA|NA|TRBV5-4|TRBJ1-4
CASSLSGTPNEKLFF
TGTGCCAGCAGCTTATCTGGGACACCGAATGAAAAACTGTTTTTT
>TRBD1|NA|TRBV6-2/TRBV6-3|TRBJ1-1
CASSTGTGATEAFF
TGTGCCAGCAGCACCGGGACAGGGGCCACTGAAGCTTTCTTT
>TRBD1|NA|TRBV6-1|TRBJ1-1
CASSDRQGMTEAFF
TGTGCCAGCAGTGACAGACAGGGGATGACTGAAGCTTTCTTT
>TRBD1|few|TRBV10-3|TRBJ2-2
CATTDRENTGELFF
TGTGCCACCACGGACAGGGAAAACACCGGGGAGCTGTTTTTT
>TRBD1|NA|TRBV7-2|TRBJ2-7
CASSRDRGINEQYF
TGTGCCAGCAGCCGGGACAGGGGCATCAACGAGCAGTACTTC
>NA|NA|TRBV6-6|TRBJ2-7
CASWGGSQSYEQYF
TGTGCCAGCTGGGGCGGTTCGCAGTCCTACGAGCAGTACTTC
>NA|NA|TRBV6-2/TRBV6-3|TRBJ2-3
CASSSTMSRPFTDTQYF
TGTGCCAGCAGTTCCACAATGTCTCGGCCATTCACAGATACGCAGTATTTT
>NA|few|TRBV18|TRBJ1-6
CASSPRSVPDSPLHF
TGTGCCAGCTCACCACGCTCAGTCCCAGATTCACCCCTCCACTTT
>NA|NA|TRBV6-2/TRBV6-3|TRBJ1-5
CASSYIYSNQPQHF
TGTGCCAGCAGTTACATCTATAGCAATCAGCCCCAGCATTTT
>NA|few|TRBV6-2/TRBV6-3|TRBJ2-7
CASSYSRQGEGFKSYEQYF
TGTGCCAGCAGTTACTCGAGGCAGGGTGAAGGTTTTAAGTCCTACGAGCAGTACTTC
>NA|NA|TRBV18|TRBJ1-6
CASSPVAGFNSPLHF
TGTGCCAGCTCACCAGTAGCAGGGTTTAATTCACCCCTCCACTTT
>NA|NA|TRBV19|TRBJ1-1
CASSTTGNTEAFF
TGTGCCAGTAGTACGACAGGGAACACTGAAGCTTTCTTT
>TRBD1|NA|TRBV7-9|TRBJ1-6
CASSLAGQGHSPLHF
TGTGCCAGCAGCTTAGCGGGACAGGGGCATTCACCCCTCCACTTT
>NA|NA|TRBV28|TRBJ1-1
CASTEHPSGTEAFF
TGTGCCAGCACCGAACATCCCTCGGGCACTGAAGCTTTCTTT
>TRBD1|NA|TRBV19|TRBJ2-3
CASSIAFLGQSTDTQYF
TGTGCCAGTAGTATAGCGTTTTTGGGACAGAGCACAGATACGCAGTATTTT
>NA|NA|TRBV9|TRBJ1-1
CASSPPGTNTEAFF
TGTGCCAGCAGCCCCCCCGGCACGAACACTGAAGCTTTCTTT
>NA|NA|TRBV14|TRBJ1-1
CASSPQLATGANTEAFF
TGTGCCAGCAGCCCCCAATTGGCGACAGGAGCCAACACTGAAGCTTTCTTT
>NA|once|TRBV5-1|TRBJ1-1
CASSPQLNTEAFF
TGCGCCAGCAGCCCCCAATTGAACACTGAAGCTTTCTTT
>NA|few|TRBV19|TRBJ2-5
CASSITGSGTQYF
TGTGCCAGTAGTATCACAGGGTCAGGGACCCAGTACTTC
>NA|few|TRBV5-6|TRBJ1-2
CASSAPTGESAYYGYTF
TGTGCCAGCAGCGCCCCGACGGGGGAATCGGCCTACTATGGCTACACCTTC
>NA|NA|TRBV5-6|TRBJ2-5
CASSLGFRGAGETQYF
TGTGCCAGCAGCTTGGGTTTTCGGGGGGCAGGAGAGACCCAGTACTTC
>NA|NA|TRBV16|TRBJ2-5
CASSPPAGEETQYF
TGTGCCAGCAGCCCGCCCGCAGGGGAAGAGACCCAGTACTTC
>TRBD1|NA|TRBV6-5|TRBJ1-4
CASRQGVTNEKLFF
TGTGCCAGCAGACAGGGGGTTACCAATGAAAAACTGTTTTTT
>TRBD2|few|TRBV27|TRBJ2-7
CASRPSGGREQYF
TGTGCCAGCCGCCCCAGCGGGGGGCGGGAGCAGTACTTC
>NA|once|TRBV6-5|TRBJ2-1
CASIGSNYNEQFF
TGTGCCAGCATCGGGTCTAACTACAATGAGCAGTTCTTC
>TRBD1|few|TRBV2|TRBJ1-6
CASSEDRGSSPLHF
TGTGCCAGCAGTGAGGACAGGGGGAGTTCACCCCTCCACTTT
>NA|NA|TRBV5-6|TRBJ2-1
CASQTVPYNEQFF
TGTGCCAGCCAAACGGTTCCCTACAATGAGCAGTTCTTC
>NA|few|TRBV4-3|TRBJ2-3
CASSQFRGGSTDTQYF
TGCGCCAGCAGCCAATTCCGGGGAGGAAGCACAGATACGCAGTATTTT
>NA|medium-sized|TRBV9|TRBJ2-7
CASSVGSDTDYEQYF
TGTGCCAGCAGCGTAGGATCGGACACTGACTACGAGCAGTACTTC
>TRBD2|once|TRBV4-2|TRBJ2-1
CASSQDGTSNEQFF
TGTGCCAGCAGCCAAGATGGGACTAGCAATGAGCAGTTCTTC
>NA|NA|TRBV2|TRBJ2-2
CASSEWESANTGELFF
TGTGCCAGCAGTGAATGGGAGAGCGCGAACACCGGGGAGCTGTTTTTT
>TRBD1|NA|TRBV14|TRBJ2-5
CASSQDWAGGETQYF
TGTGCCAGCAGCCAAGATTGGGCAGGGGGAGAGACCCAGTACTTC
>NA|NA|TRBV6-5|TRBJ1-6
CASSTRRTDSPLHF
TGTGCCAGCAGCACCCGACGGACGGATTCACCCCTCCACTTT
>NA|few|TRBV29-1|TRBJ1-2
CSVARQDNYGYTF
TGCAGCGTTGCCAGACAGGACAACTATGGCTACACCTTC